This T cell receptor (beta chain) appears in the sequencing data of a study of OX40 agonist ivuxolimab in advanced cancers. General notes on the study: Ivuxolimab was a fully human IgG2 agonistic monoclonal antibody targeting the costimulatory receptor OX40 (CD134). In the dose-escalation cohort, 70% to 85% of patients were male, and the mean age was around 65 years with a range of roughly 20 to 79. The purpose of peripheral TCRbeta sequencing was to test whether ivuxolimab changed TCR sequence diversity and led to clonal T-cell expansion. Of the roughly 51 dose-escalation patients, hepatocellular carcinoma was present in roughly 19, melanoma in approximately 15, renal cell carcinoma in 9 and head and neck cancer in 9. Prior anti-PD-1, anti-PD-L1 or anti-CTLA-4 therapy was permitted, and about two fifths of dose-escalation patients had received checkpoint inhibitors. Intravenous ivuxolimab was administered to patients every 2 weeks at six dose levels: 0.01, 0.1, 0.3, 1.5, 3 and 10 mg/kg. Partial responses occurred in three dose-escalation patients: two with cutaneous melanoma and one with hepatocellular carcinoma. The paper describes the monotherapy dose-escalation part (N ≈ 52 patients) of the phase I trial of ivuxolimab.

General findings and caveats noted by the study authors: In the 0.1-3.0 mg/kg groups, partial responders had among the lowest normalized peripheral clonal expansion, particularly in CD8+ T cells. The antigen specificity of the peripheral T cells that underwent clonal expansion was not determined. Low levels of normalized T-cell clonal expansion were also seen in some nonresponding patients. On average, CD8+ T cells showed more expanded clones than CD4+ T cells after ivuxolimab. At doses from 0.1 to 3.0 mg/kg, clonal expansion was seen in both CD4+ and CD8+ blood T cells between baseline and week 6.

In the case of this clone: The antigen it recognizes is unknown. Base quality data are lacking; no much larger clone is found one base away.

For sequencing of the TCRbeta CDR3 region, genomic DNA was extracted from the sorted cells. TCRbeta CDR3 regions were sequenced using the immunoSEQ Assay. TCRdb retrieved this table from immuneACCESS and kept in-frame rearrangements only. Not all clones are present; in checked studies, unresolved V genes account for under half, and no reason is known for the remainder. The sample contains tens of thousands of clones, about 86% of them found a single time. The leading ten clones occupy approximately 1.9% of the sample. The V and J ends are trimmed by 2 bases and 4 bases, leaving 9 bases between them. From the cysteine through the phenylalanine, the CDR3 covers 13 amino acids. Only the CDR3 region is kept as DNA, spanning 39 bases read in frame from base 1. For CDR1 and CDR2, the germline V gene lists MNHEY and SVGAGI. The trial excluded patients who had a history of autoimmune disease or who were on systemic immunosuppression. Peripheral blood for TCR sequencing was collected from all dose cohorts at baseline, on cycle 4 day 1, and on cycle 7 day 1. The samples were drawn from a first-in-human, open-label, multicenter phase I dose-escalation trial of ivuxolimab. Adults with locally advanced or metastatic melanoma, renal cell, hepatocellular, or head and neck squamous cell carcinoma were enrolled in the trial. Before TCR sequencing, CD4+ and CD8+ T cells were separately sorted from peripheral blood.

The receptor chain draws on TRBV6-5 and TRBJ2-7; the D segment cannot be called with confidence. The TCR originated in an adult with an advanced solid tumor such as melanoma, head and neck, liver or kidney cancer. Source: CD4+ or CD8+ T cells sorted from blood, taken in a trial of the OX40 agonist ivuxolimab. The nucleotide sequence is TGTGCCAGCAGTTACCAACGAGGATACGAGCAGTACTTC. Its translation is CASSYQRGYEQYF.